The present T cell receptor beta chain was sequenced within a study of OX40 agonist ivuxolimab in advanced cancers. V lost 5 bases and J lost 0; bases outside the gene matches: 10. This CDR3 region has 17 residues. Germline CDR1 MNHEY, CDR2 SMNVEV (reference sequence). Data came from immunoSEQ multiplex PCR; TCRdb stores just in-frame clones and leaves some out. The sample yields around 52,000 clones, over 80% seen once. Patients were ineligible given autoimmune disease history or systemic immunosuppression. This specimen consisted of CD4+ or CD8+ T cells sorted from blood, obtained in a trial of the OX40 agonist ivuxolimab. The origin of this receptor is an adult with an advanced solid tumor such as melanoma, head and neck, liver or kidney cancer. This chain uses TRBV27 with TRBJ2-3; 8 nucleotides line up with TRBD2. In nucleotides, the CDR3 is TGTGCCAGCAGTCGGGCTAGCGGGTTCTTTAGCACAGATACGCAGTATTTT. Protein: CASSRASGFFSTDTQYF.